This T cell receptor (beta chain) was documented in a study of blood T cell repertoires in COVID-19. Study-wide context: The United States, Italy and Spain provided the acute and convalescent COVID-19 samples. From T cells, B-cell-depleted T cells, or PBMCs came the material, which was cDNA or gDNA.

V lost 5 bases and J lost 3; bases outside the gene matches: 4. The CDR3 sequence is 13 residues long. CDR1 is SGHAT and CDR2 is FQNNGV in the germline V gene. There are a few counts of this clone. In the authors' methods: Estimation of nucleated cell counts was performed using reference gene primer amplification. Assay: immunoSEQ multiplex PCR; the TCRdb copy retains only in-frame clones and omits some. For V, J and clone size, that table is used; D and trimming come from the DNA. The sample contains about 120,000 clones, about 85% of which appear only once. The sequenced sample consisted of peripheral blood. This receptor was taken from a man aged 40-49 years with acute or convalescent COVID-19. This rearrangement joins TRBV11-2 to TRBJ2-7; 7 bases agree with TRBD2. Here the CDR3 DNA reads TGTGCCAGCAGCCCCCCGGGGGGCTACGAGCAGTACTTC. Translation: CASSPPGGYEQYF.